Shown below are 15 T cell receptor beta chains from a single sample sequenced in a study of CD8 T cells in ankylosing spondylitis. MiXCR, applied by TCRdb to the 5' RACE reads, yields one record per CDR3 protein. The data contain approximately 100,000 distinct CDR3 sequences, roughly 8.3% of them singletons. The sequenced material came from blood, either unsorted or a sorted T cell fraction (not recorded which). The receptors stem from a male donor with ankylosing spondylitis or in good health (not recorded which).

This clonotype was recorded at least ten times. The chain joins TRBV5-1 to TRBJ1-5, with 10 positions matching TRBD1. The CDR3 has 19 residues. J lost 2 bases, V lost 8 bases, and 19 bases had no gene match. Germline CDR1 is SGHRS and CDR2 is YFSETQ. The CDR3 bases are TGCGCCAGGAATTGGATGCCGGGACAGGGGTCTAAATGCAATCAGCCCCAGCATTTT. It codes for CARNWMPGQGSKCNQPQHF.

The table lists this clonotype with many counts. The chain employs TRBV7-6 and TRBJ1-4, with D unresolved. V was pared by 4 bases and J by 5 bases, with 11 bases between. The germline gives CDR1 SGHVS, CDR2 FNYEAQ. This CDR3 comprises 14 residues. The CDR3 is CASSSTGENEKLFF. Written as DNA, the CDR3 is TGTGCCAGCAGCTCAACCGGGGAGAATGAAAAACTGTTTTTT.

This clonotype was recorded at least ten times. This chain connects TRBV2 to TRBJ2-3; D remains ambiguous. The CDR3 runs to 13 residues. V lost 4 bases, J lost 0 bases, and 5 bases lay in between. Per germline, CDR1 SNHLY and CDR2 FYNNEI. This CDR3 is CASSVTSTDTQYF. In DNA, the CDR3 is TGTGCCAGCAGTGTAACTAGCACAGATACGCAGTATTTT.

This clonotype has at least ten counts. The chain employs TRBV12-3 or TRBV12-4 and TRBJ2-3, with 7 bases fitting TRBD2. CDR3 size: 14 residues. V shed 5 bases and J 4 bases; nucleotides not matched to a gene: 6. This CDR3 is CASSPRAGADTQYF. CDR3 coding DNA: TGTGCCAGCAGTCCGAGGGCGGGGGCAGATACGCAGTATTTT.

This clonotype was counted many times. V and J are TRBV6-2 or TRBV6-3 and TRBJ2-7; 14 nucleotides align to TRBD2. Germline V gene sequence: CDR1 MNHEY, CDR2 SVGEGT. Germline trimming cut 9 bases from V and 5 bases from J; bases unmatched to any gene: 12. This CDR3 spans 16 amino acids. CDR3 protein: CASHHGLAGGLNEQYF. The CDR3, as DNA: TGTGCCAGTCATCACGGACTAGCGGGAGGCCTTAACGAGCAGTACTTC.

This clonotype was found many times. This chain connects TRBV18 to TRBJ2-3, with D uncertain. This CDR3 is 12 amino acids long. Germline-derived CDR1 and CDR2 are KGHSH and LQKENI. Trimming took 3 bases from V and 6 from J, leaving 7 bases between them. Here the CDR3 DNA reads TGTGCCAGCTCACCTTCTAGGGATACGCAGTATTTT. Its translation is CASSPSRDTQYF.

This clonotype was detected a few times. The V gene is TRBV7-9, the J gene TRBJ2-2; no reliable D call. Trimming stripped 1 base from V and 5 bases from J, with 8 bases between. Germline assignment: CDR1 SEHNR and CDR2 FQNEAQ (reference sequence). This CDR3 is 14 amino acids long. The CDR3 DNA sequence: TGTGCCAGCAGCTTAGATTTCGAGACCGGGGAGCTGTTTTTT. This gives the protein CASSLDFETGELFF.

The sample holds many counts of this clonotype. The CDR3, as DNA: TGTGCCAGCAGCCAAGGAGGAAGGGATGGCTACACCTTC. Amino acids: CASSQGGRDGYTF. The V call is TRBV7-8, the J call TRBJ1-2, with D unclear. V lost 5 bases and J 6 bases, leaving 13 bases between the germline ends. The length of the CDR3 is 13 residues. The germline gives CDR1 SGHVS, CDR2 FQNEAQ.

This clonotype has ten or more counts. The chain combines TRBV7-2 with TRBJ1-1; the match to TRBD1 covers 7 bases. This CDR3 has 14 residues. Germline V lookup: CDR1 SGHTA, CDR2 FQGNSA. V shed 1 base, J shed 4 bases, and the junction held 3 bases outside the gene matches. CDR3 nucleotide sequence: TGTGCCAGCAGCTTAGACTCAGGGGGCACTGAAGCTTTCTTT. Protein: CASSLDSGGTEAFF.

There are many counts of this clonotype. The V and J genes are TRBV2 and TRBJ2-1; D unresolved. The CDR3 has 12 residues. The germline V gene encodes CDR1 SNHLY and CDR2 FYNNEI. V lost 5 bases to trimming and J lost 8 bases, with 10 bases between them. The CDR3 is CASSIEGYEQFF. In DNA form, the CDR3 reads TGTGCCAGCAGTATAGAAGGGTATGAGCAGTTCTTC.

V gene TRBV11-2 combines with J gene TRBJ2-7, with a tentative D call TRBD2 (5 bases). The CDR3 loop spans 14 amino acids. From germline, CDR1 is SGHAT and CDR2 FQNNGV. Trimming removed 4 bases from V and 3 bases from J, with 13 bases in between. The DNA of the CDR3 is TGTGCCAGCAGCTCGACTTACGGGGTCTACGAGCAGTACTTC. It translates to CASSSTYGVYEQYF.

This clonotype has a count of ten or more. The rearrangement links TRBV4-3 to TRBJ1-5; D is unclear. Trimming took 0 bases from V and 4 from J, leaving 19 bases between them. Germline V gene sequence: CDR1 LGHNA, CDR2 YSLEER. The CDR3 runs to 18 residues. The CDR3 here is CASSQDPPGYRENQPQHF. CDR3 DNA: TGCGCCAGCAGCCAAGACCCCCCTGGATACAGAGAGAATCAGCCCCAGCATTTT.

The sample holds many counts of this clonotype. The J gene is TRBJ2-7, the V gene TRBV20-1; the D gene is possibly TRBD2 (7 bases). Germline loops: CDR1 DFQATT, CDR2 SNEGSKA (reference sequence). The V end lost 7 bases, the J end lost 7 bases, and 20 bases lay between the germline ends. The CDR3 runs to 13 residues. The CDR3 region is CSVPFEGGVEQYF. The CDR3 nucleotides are TGCAGTGTGCCTTTCGAGGGGGGGGTTGAGCAGTACTTC.

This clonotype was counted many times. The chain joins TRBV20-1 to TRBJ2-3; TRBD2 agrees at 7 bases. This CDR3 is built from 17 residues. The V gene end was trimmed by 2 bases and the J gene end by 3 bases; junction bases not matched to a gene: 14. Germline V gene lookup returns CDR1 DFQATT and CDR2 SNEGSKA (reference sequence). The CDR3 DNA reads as TGCAGTGCTAGACCCTACGACGTCGGGAGGAATACAGATACGCAGTATTTT. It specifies CSARPYDVGRNTDTQYF.

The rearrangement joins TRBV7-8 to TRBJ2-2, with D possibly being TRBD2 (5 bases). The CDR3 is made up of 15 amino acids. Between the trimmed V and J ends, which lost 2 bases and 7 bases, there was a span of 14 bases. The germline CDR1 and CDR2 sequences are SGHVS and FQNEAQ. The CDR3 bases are TGTGCCAGCAGCTTAAAGAAGGTGGCGGGCGGGGAGCTGTTTTTT. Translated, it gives CASSLKKVAGGELFF.